The clone carrying this T cell receptor (beta chain) was counted at least ten times. RNA transcripts yielded amplified TCR beta CDR3 regions. With the HTBI primer set, the TCR CDR3 went through a first round of RT-PCR. TCRdb ran MiXCR on the multiplex PCR reads and lists one entry per CDR3 protein. The repertoire holds roughly 420,000 distinct CDR3 sequences, with around a sixth as singletons. The data were obtained in a study of T cells in Graves' hyperthyroidism and ophthalmopathy. Trimming removed 2 bases from V and 0 bases from J, with 20 bases in between. From germline, CDR1 is MNHEY and CDR2 SMNVEV (reference sequence). The CDR3 is 20 residues long. With a duration under 2 months, the hyperthyroidism was newly diagnosed in patients aged 18 to 65. Patients with uncontrolled infections, other autoimmune diseases, pregnancy or lactation were excluded. Diagnoses were made from clinical symptoms, serum measures (thyroxine and TRAb), thyroid ultrasound and orbital computed tomography.

The gene calls are TRBV27 and TRBJ2-6; D may be TRBD2 (7 bases). The sequenced sample was blood. The clonotype originates from a woman between 18 and 29 years old with Graves' hyperthyroidism. CDR3 sequence: CASSLGRGKTLSSGANVLTF. CDR3 nucleotide sequence: TGTGCCAGCAGTTTAGGGAGGGGGAAAACCTTGAGCTCTGGGGCCAACGTCCTGACTTTC.